This T cell receptor beta chain is drawn from a study of OX40 agonist ivuxolimab in advanced cancers. Study-wide results and limits: The work left the antigen specificity of expanded peripheral T cells undetermined. The 0.1-3.0 mg/kg partial responders had among the lowest clonal expansion. Expanded clones belonging to CD8+ T cells outnumbered, on average, those of CD4+.

TCRdb's table, derived via immunoSEQ multiplex PCR, lists solely in-frame clones and lacks some. The table lists about 33,000 clones, approximately 80% of them singletons. On this clone itself: Its antigen is undetermined.

The sample here was CD4+ or CD8+ T cells sorted from blood, taken in a trial of the OX40 agonist ivuxolimab. The receptor's source is an adult with an advanced solid tumor such as melanoma, head and neck, liver or kidney cancer.

The CDR3 DNA follows: TGTGCCAGCAGCGTATCCCCGGGCGCCAGACAGAACACTGAAGCTTTCTTT. Its translation: CASSVSPGARQNTEAFF. V is TRBV9 and J is TRBJ1-1; D unclear. CDR1 and CDR2 from the germline V gene are SGDLS and YYNGEE. This CDR3 has 17 residues. Trimming removed 1 base from V and 1 base from J, with 17 bases in between.